Presented here are 3 T cell receptor beta chains from one specimen sequenced in a study of blood T cells in healthy people across ages. The second PCR ran about 6 to 11 cycles with a sample-barcoded 5' primer and J-beta primers. TCRdb itself ran the 5' RACE reads through MiXCR, one entry per CDR3 protein. Counted here are 780,000 or so distinct CDR3 sequences, 56% occurring once; the ten biggest clones make up around 24%. The sample comprised blood. All receptors derive from a middle-aged man in good health.

This clonotype was seen a handful of times. The rearrangement uses TRBV24-1 and TRBJ2-3, with TRBD1 identical over 9 bases. CDR1 and CDR2 (germline): KGHDR, SFDVKD. V lost 4 bases to trimming and J lost 5 bases; unmatched junction nucleotides: 15. This CDR3 comprises 18 residues. The CDR3 loop reads CATSERRNRGRLIDTQYF. DNA for the CDR3: TGTGCCACCAGTGAGAGGAGAAACAGGGGGCGTTTGATAGATACGCAGTATTTT.

The V and J genes are TRBV7-2 and TRBJ2-5; TRBD1 or TRBD2 may be the D gene (6 bases each). V dropped 5 bases and J dropped 5 bases, with 15 bases sitting between them. Germline V lookup: CDR1 SGHTA, CDR2 FQGNSA. The CDR3 is made up of 14 amino acids. The CDR3 DNA reads TGTGCCAGCAGCGGGGGGCAGGGGTGGGAGACCCAGTACTTC. Translation: CASSGGQGWETQYF.

A few counts support this clonotype. The chain uses TRBV7-9 and TRBJ1-2; D is perhaps TRBD1 (6 bases). Germline lookup yields CDR1 SEHNR and CDR2 FQNEAQ (reference sequence). This CDR3 comprises 13 residues. Trimming removed 1 base from V and 8 bases from J, with 11 bases in between. The CDR3 loop reads CASSLGGPPGYTF. CDR3 bases: TGTGCCAGCAGCTTAGGGGGGCCTCCAGGCTACACCTTC.